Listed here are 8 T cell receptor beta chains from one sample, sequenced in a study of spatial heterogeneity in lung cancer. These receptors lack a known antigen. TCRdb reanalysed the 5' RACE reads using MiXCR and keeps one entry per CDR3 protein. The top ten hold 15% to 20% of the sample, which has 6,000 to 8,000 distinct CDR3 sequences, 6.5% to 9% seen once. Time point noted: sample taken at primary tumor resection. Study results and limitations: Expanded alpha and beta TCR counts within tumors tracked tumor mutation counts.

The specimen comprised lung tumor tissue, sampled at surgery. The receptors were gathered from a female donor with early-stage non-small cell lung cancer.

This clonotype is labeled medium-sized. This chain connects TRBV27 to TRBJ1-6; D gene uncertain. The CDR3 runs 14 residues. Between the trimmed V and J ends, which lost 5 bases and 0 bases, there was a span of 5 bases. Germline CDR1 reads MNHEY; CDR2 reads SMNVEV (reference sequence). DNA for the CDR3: TGTGCCAGCAGTCCGAGCTCCTATAATTCACCCCTCCACTTT. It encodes CASSPSSYNSPLHF.

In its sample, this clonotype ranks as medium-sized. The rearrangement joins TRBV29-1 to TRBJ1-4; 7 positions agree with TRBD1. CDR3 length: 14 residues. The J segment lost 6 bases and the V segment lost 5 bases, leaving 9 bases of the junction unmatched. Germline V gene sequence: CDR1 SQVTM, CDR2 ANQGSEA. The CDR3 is CSVTTDRADEKLFF. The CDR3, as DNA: TGCAGCGTTACCACCGACAGGGCTGATGAAAAACTGTTTTTT.

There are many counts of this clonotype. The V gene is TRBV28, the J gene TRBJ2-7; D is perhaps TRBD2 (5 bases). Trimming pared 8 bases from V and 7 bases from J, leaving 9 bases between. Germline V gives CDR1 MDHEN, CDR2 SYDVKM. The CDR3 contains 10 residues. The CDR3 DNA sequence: TGTGCCAGCGGGAGAGGTGAGCAGTACTTC. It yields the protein CASGRGEQYF.

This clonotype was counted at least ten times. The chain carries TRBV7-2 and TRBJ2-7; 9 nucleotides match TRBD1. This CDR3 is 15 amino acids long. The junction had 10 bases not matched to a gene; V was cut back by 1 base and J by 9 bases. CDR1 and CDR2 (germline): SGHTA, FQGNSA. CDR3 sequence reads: CASSLEGGQGGVQYF. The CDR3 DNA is TGTGCCAGCAGCTTAGAGGGGGGACAGGGTGGAGTGCAGTACTTC.

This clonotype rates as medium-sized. The CDR3 coding sequence is TGTGCCAGCTCACCTAAAGGTGGAGGAGAGACCCAGTACTTC. Translated, it gives CASSPKGGGETQYF. The chain employs TRBV18 and TRBJ2-5; maybe TRBD2 (5 bases). Between the trimmed V and J ends, which lost 3 bases and 4 bases, there was a span of 12 bases. This CDR3 spans 14 amino acids. Germline V lookup: CDR1 KGHSH, CDR2 LQKENI.

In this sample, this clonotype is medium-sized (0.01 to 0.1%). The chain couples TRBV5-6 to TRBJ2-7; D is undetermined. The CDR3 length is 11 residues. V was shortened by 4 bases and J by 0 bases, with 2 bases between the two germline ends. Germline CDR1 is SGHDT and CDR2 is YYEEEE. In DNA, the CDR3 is TGTGCCAGCAGCGTCTCCTACGAGCAGTACTTC. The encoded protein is CASSVSYEQYF.

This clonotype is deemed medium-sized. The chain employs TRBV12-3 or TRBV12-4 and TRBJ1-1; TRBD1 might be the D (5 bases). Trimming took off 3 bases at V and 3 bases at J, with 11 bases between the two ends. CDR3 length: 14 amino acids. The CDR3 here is CASSFSGLHTEAFF. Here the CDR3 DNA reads TGTGCCAGCAGTTTTTCGGGACTGCACACTGAAGCTTTCTTT.

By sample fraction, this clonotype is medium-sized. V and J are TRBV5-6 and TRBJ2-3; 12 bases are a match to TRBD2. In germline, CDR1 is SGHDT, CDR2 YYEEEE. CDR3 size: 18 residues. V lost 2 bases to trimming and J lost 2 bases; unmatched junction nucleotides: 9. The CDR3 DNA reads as TGTGCCAGCAGCTTTTTCGGCCGGACTAGCGGGAACACAGATACGCAGTATTTT. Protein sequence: CASSFFGRTSGNTDTQYF.